The T cell receptor beta chain described here comes from a study of OX40 agonist ivuxolimab in advanced cancers. As for the study in general: Prior anti-PD-1, anti-PD-L1 or anti-CTLA-4 therapy was allowed; approximately 41% had some. Of the patients, three showed partial responses, one with hepatocellular carcinoma and two with cutaneous melanoma.

Some clones are missing from TCRdb's copy, which holds only in-frame ones; the method was immunoSEQ multiplex PCR. The sample yields tens of thousands of clones, roughly 87% seen once. V dropped 11 bases and J dropped 0 bases, with 19 bases sitting between them. There are 15 residues in the CDR3. CDR1 MRHNA and CDR2 SNTAGT come from the germline V gene. Prior autoimmune disease or systemic immunosuppression barred patients. Cycle 7 day 1, cycle 4 day 1, and baseline were the timepoints at which blood was sampled. The table lists this clone with a count of one. The chain links TRBV6-4 to TRBJ1-2; tentative D call: TRBD1 (5 bases). The source material was CD4+ or CD8+ T cells sorted from blood, sampled in a trial of the OX40 agonist ivuxolimab. This clonotype originated in an adult with an advanced solid tumor such as melanoma, head and neck, liver or kidney cancer. In DNA, the CDR3 is TGTGCCCCTACGGGCCCAGGGTCTCCTAACTATGGCTACACCTTC. It translates to CAPTGPGSPNYGYTF.